This T cell receptor beta chain was captured by sequencing in a study of low-dose radiotherapy and immunotherapy resistance in tumors. Across the whole study: The study gave Cohort 2 1 Gy per fraction every two weeks, totaling 13 Gy over 26 weeks.

Time point here: after trial treatment. Noted treatment: LDRT plus nivolumab, ipilimumab, low-dose cyclophosphamide and aspirin (RACIN trial). The donors' regimen was nivolumab, ipilimumab, aspirin, low-dose cyclophosphamide and low-dose radiotherapy. This clonotype was detected ten times or more. The CDR3 spans 14 residues. From germline, CDR1 is MRHNA and CDR2 SNTAGT. Trimming cost V 6 bases and J 0 bases, with 10 bases left between them. Both TCRalpha and TCRbeta chains were reverse transcribed with V-gene-specific primers. Using a constant-region primer together with a V-primer adapter, TCRs were subjected to about 18 PCR cycles of amplification. TCRdb fed the reads into MiXCR, producing one record per CDR3 protein. The profile covers approximately 100,000 distinct CDR3 sequences, with roughly 20% appearing a single time and over 4% taken by the ten largest.

The J gene is TRBJ2-3, the V gene TRBV6-4; maybe TRBD1 (5 bases). This receptor was taken from a male donor with prostate cancer. Material: PBMCs, obtained after low-dose radiotherapy plus immunotherapy. CDR3 sequence: CASSPQGSTDTQYF. The CDR3 DNA follows: TGTGCCAGCAGCCCTCAGGGAAGCACAGATACGCAGTATTTT.